The rows below give T cell receptor beta chains drawn from one sample of a study of blood T cell repertoires in COVID-19. Sequencing used immunoSEQ multiplex PCR; TCRdb keeps in-frame clones, though not all of them. The sample lists fewer than 250,000 clones, 85% to 95% occurring once. Sample: peripheral blood. These receptor sequences come from a man aged 30-40 years with COVID-19, enrolled during active disease. CDR3s include the opening cysteine and the closing phenylalanine or tryptophan. D genes are given only for firm matches. The size entry is marked missing in some rows and otherwise reads once, few, many or a size class.

len	v_gene	j_gene	d_gene	abundance	CDR3nt	CDR3aa
14	TRBV6-6	TRBJ1-2	TRBD1	-	TGTGCCAGCAGCACTTCGGGACAGAGGTATGGCTACACCTTC	CASSTSGQRYGYTF
15	TRBV18	TRBJ1-4	-	-	TGTGCCAGCTCACCAGACAGGTCCTTTGATGAAAAACTGTTTTTT	CASSPDRSFDEKLFF
14	TRBV27	TRBJ1-1	-	-	TGTGCCAGCAGTTTAATGGACAGAAACACTGAAGCTTTCTTT	CASSLMDRNTEAFF
15	TRBV5-1	TRBJ2-7	-	once	TGCGCCAGCAGGGGCAGGACAGATGCTTCCTACGAGCAGTACTTC	CASRGRTDASYEQYF
14	TRBV6-5	TRBJ1-1	-	-	TGTGCCAGCAGTTATCTTCCGAGGGACACTGAAGCTTTCTTT	CASSYLPRDTEAFF
19	TRBV4-2	TRBJ1-3	TRBD1	once	TGTGCCAGCAGCCCCGGGACAGGGTCGTACTTGGGCGCTGGAAACACCATATATTTT	CASSPGTGSYLGAGNTIYF
17	TRBV20-1	TRBJ1-6	-	-	TGCAGTGCTAGTCCCGGTGGGGGGGCGTCCTATAATTCACCCCTCCACTTT	CSASPGGGASYNSPLHF
13	TRBV5-1	TRBJ2-3	-	-	TGCGCCAGCAGCTTGCGAGACACAGATACGCAGTATTTT	CASSLRDTDTQYF
15	TRBV11-2	TRBJ1-2	TRBD1	-	TGTGCCAGCAGCTTAGGTTCAGGACAGGGCTATGGCTACACCTTC	CASSLGSGQGYGYTF
19	TRBV19	TRBJ1-3	TRBD1	-	TGTGCCAGTAGTATCGGACTTTGGGACAGGGTTTTATCTGGAAACACCATATATTTT	CASSIGLWDRVLSGNTIYF
18	TRBV5-1	TRBJ2-3	TRBD1	-	TGCGCCAGCAGCACAAACCCGGGACAGGGGGCGATAGCAGATACGCAGTATTTT	CASSTNPGQGAIADTQYF
15	TRBV6-5	TRBJ2-2	TRBD2	-	TGTGCCCGCGGGGGACGGGGGGGCCGAACCGGGGAGCTGTTTTTT	CARGGRGGRTGELFF
14	TRBV2	TRBJ1-5	TRBD1	-	TGTGCCAGCAGCGACAGGGGTTCGGGTCAGCCCCAGCATTTT	CASSDRGSGQPQHF
15	TRBV10-1	TRBJ1-1	TRBD1	-	TGCGCCAGCAGTGAGTCGGCAGGGGGCTCATCTGAAGCTTTCTTT	CASSESAGGSSEAFF
16	TRBV5-1	TRBJ1-1	-	-	TGCGCCAGCAGCTCCCAGGTAACCCTGGGGAACACTGAAGCTTTCTTT	CASSSQVTLGNTEAFF
15	TRBV19	TRBJ1-4	-	-	TGTGCCAGTCACGGACGGGGGGCACCTAATGAAAAACTGTTTTTT	CASHGRGAPNEKLFF
13	TRBV10-3	TRBJ2-5	-	once	TGTGCCATCAGTTCGGGTCTGCAGGAGACCCAGTACTTC	CAISSGLQETQYF
14	TRBV6-6	TRBJ1-4	-	-	TGTGCCACCGAGGGGGGGGGACCTAATGAAAAACTGTTTTTT	CATEGGGPNEKLFF
16	TRBV29-1	TRBJ2-1	TRBD1	-	TGCAGCGTTGAAAAATACAGGGGAAGCTCCTACAATGAGCAGTTCTTC	CSVEKYRGSSYNEQFF
19	TRBV11-3	TRBJ2-2	-	-	TGTGCCAGCAGCGCCCGATCTCGCGGGGCTTCACTTCAGTTCGGGGAGCTGTTTTTT	CASSARSRGASLQFGELFF
14	TRBV3-1/TRBV3-2	TRBJ2-2	-	-	TGTGCCAGCAGCCAAGCGTCGAACACCGGGGAGCTGTTTTTT	CASSQASNTGELFF
15	TRBV4-1	TRBJ2-7	-	few	TGCGCCAGCAGCCATGTGTCAGCGGGCAGCAACGAGCAGTACTTC	CASSHVSAGSNEQYF
14	TRBV5-1	TRBJ2-7	TRBD1	-	TGCGCCAGCAGCTTCGGGACAGGGGGCTACGAGCAGTACTTC	CASSFGTGGYEQYF
15	TRBV2	TRBJ1-3	TRBD1	-	TGTGCCAGCAGTGAACCTCTGACAGGGGGTGACACCATATATTTT	CASSEPLTGGDTIYF
18	TRBV4-1	TRBJ1-1	-	-	TGCGCCAGCAGCCAAGTTTGGTATACCCCGAGACGCGGTTTTGAAGCTTTCTTT	CASSQVWYTPRRGFEAFF
14	TRBV4-1	TRBJ1-6	-	-	TGCGCCAGCAGCCCAAAGGACTTCTATTCACCCCTCCACTTT	CASSPKDFYSPLHF
18	TRBV4-1	TRBJ1-1	-	once	TGCGCCAGCAGCCAAGATAAGGGCCTGCGGGTAATGCACACTGAAGCTTTCTTT	CASSQDKGLRVMHTEAFF
15	TRBV3-1/TRBV3-2	TRBJ2-6	-	-	TGTGCCAGCAGTGACAGAGACTCTGGGGCCAACGTCCTGACTTTC	CASSDRDSGANVLTF
12	TRBV30	TRBJ1-2	-	-	TGTGCCTGGACAGTAGGGGGATATGGCTACACCTTC	CAWTVGGYGYTF
14	TRBV7-9	TRBJ1-6	-	-	TGTGCCAGCAGCTTAGGAGGATACGGTTCACCCCTCCACTTT	CASSLGGYGSPLHF
13	TRBV10-3	TRBJ1-2	TRBD1	-	TGTGCCATCACCGAAGACAGGGTGTATGGCTACACCTTC	CAITEDRVYGYTF
14	TRBV18	TRBJ2-1	TRBD2	once	TGTGCCAGCTCACCAACTAGCGGGGGTTTTGAGCAGTTCTTC	CASSPTSGGFEQFF
17	TRBV11-2	TRBJ2-7	TRBD2	-	TGTGCCAGCAGCCTGACTAGCGGGGAAGACAGGAGGCGCGAGCAGTACTTC	CASSLTSGEDRRREQYF